These T cell receptor beta chains were read from a single sample in a study of sequential checkpoint blockade in melanoma. Produced via immunoSEQ multiplex PCR; TCRdb's table is partial and in-frame only. Here the sample spans 35,000 to 40,000 clones, 86% being singletons. The sample here was CD8+ T cells sorted from blood (inferred from file names), taken from a patient given nivolumab and ipilimumab in sequence. These receptors were taken from a human donor with melanoma. The CDR3 runs from the conserved cysteine through the conserved F or W. The D gene is left open where the match is weak. Size values are once, few and many counts, or a class for expanded clones, and some rows have none.

>TRBD2|TRBV5-1|TRBJ2-1|.
TGCGCCAGCAGCCCTAGCGGGAGCGGGTATGAGCAGTTCTTC
CASSPSGSGYEQFF
>.|TRBV7-8|TRBJ2-7|.
TGTGCCAGCAGCTTAGTAGCGGTCTCCTACGAGCAGTACTTC
CASSLVAVSYEQYF
>.|TRBV25-1|TRBJ2-7|.
TGTGCCAGCAGTGAGTTCTACGAGCAGTACTTC
CASSEFYEQYF
>TRBD2|TRBV5-1|TRBJ2-1|.
TGCGCCAGCAGCTTGCCCCAGGGACTAGCGGGAGGTCCCCACAATGAGCAGTTCTTC
CASSLPQGLAGGPHNEQFF
>TRBD2|TRBV5-4|TRBJ2-3|.
TGTGCCAGCAGCACTCTGACTAGCGGACCCCCGTCGGATACGCAGTATTTT
CASSTLTSGPPSDTQYF
>TRBD1|TRBV28|TRBJ2-7|few
TGTGCCAGCAGTTCGTATACCGGGACAGGGAAGTACGAGCAGTACTTC
CASSSYTGTGKYEQYF
>TRBD1|TRBV28|TRBJ2-1|.
TGTGCCAGCAGTCTCCGACAGGGCCCCTACAATGAGCAGTTCTTC
CASSLRQGPYNEQFF
>.|TRBV7-2|TRBJ2-3|.
TGTGCCAGCAGCTTAGTGGTCTATTCAGATACGCAGTATTTT
CASSLVVYSDTQYF
>.|TRBV13|TRBJ2-7|.
TGTGCCAGCAGGGGTAGTGTGCAGGGTCTCCTAGGCGAGCAGTACTTC
CASRGSVQGLLGEQYF
>TRBD2|TRBV15|TRBJ2-5|.
TGTGCCACCAGCAGAGTGGCGCGGGAGGGAGAGACCCAGTACTTC
CATSRVAREGETQYF
>.|TRBV28|TRBJ1-2|.
TGTGCCAGCAGTTTATGGCAGTTAAACTATGGCTACACCTTC
CASSLWQLNYGYTF
>.|TRBV12-2|TRBJ2-2|once
TGTGCAAGTCGCTTAGCGTCTAGCGGGAGTCCCGGGGAGCTGTTTTTT
CASRLASSGSPGELFF
>.|TRBV7-9|TRBJ2-7|.
TGTGCCAGCAGCTTAGCGGCAGGGATGGTCTCCTACGAGCAGTACTTC
CASSLAAGMVSYEQYF
>TRBD2|TRBV7-6|TRBJ2-3|.
TGTGCCAGCAGCAGTCGGACTAGCGGGAGTCTCACAGATACGCAGTATTTT
CASSSRTSGSLTDTQYF